This T cell receptor (beta chain) was identified during a study of blood T cell repertoires in COVID-19. Study details: The United States, Italy and Spain supplied acute and convalescent COVID-19 samples. Sources were T cells, B-cell-depleted T cells, or PBMCs; the material itself was cDNA or gDNA.

Everyone who took part was roughly 18 to 100 years old, and they came from 20 to 25 US areas. Clinical history reported by participants formed the basis on which cohorts were assigned. CDR1 is ENHRY, CDR2 SYGVKD, per germline. V was shortened by 3 bases and J by 5 bases, with 13 bases between the two germline ends. The CDR3 loop spans 14 amino acids. Only in-frame clones appear in the TCRdb table, and some are missing; sequencing was by immunoSEQ multiplex PCR. The sample lists over 150,000 clones; roughly four fifths were seen once. The sequence was collected from a man aged 50-60 years who had recovered from COVID-19. Sequences were obtained from PBMCs or T cells enriched from blood (not recorded which). V usage is TRBV10-3 and J usage is TRBJ1-1, with D hard to call. As DNA, the CDR3 is TGTGCCATCAGTGACGTCGGCAGGAAGACTGAAGCTTTCTTT. It translates to CAISDVGRKTEAFF.